What follows is one T cell receptor (beta chain) and its context. Its antigen remains unidentified. From the reads, TCRdb called clonotypes with MiXCR, one entry per CDR3 protein. The table lists about 100,000 distinct CDR3 sequences, less than 30% of them singletons. The data derive from a study of T cell repertoires in cytomegalovirus infection. The clonotype comes from a human donor in good health (CMV status not recorded). Some clones in this sample may be carry-over from other donors' samples. The sequencing here drew on CD8+ T cells from cultured PBMCs, taken from culture after CMV antigen stimulation.

The CDR3 DNA reads TGTGCCAGCAGCTTACTTAGCGGGGCCAACACAGATACGCAGTATTTT. Translation: CASSLLSGANTDTQYF. This rearrangement joins TRBV7-9 to TRBJ2-3; 8 bases align to TRBD2. The CDR3 covers 16 residues. CDR1 is SEHNR, CDR2 FQNEAQ, per germline (reference sequence). J gave up 2 bases and V 2 bases, and 6 bases lay outside the gene matches.